These 16 T cell receptor beta chains were all obtained from the same sample, sequenced in a study of chemoradiotherapy in HPV16-positive cancers. Clones were sequenced by immunoSEQ multiplex PCR, and TCRdb holds only the in-frame ones, with some missing. This table has approximately 13,000 clones, approximately 92% appearing once. Source: blood, taken from a patient who underwent chemoradiotherapy. The source of these receptors is a human donor with HPV-associated anogenital cancer.

The V gene is TRBV7-3, the J gene TRBJ2-5; D is perhaps TRBD1 or TRBD2 (5 bases each). Germline V lookup: CDR1 SGHTA, CDR2 FQGTGA. This CDR3 is 13 amino acids long. Trimming stripped 4 bases from V and 4 bases from J, with 10 bases between. CDR3 bases: TGTGCCAGCAGCTGGGGGTTCGGAGAGACCCAGTACTTC. It specifies CASSWGFGETQYF. The full variable domain, with the rest looked up from reference TRBV7-3 and TRBJ2-5, is GAGVSQTPSNKVTEKGKYVELRCDPISGHTALYWYRQSLGQGPEFLIYFQGTGAADDSGLPNDRFFAVRPEGSVSTLKIQRTERGDSAVYLCASSWGFGETQYFGPGTRLLVL.

This chain links TRBV6-5 with TRBJ1-4; unclear D gene. Germline V gives CDR1 MNHEY, CDR2 SVGAGI. Trimming shortened V by 6 bases and J by 0 bases, and 11 bases separated the two germline ends. There are 15 residues in the CDR3. Written as DNA, the CDR3 is TGTGCCAGCAGATCCGACTCAGCAACTAATGAAAAACTGTTTTTT. This codes for CASRSDSATNEKLFF.

The rearrangement joins TRBV6-1 to TRBJ2-2; D not resolved. CDR1 is MNHNS, CDR2 SASEGT, per germline. The CDR3 covers 13 residues. Trimming removed 5 bases from V and 6 bases from J, with 10 bases in between. CDR3 sequence: CASSNRVPGELFF. CDR3 sequence (DNA): TGTGCCAGCAGTAACCGGGTTCCCGGGGAGCTGTTTTTT.

The chain is built from TRBV28 and TRBJ2-2, with 8 bases aligning to TRBD2. This CDR3 comprises 13 residues. Germline lookup yields CDR1 MDHEN and CDR2 SYDVKM. The ends lost 3 bases at V and 10 bases at J; junction bases unmatched: 4. Here the CDR3 reads CASSFPAGEELFF. The CDR3 DNA reads as TGTGCCAGCAGTTTTCCAGCGGGAGAGGAGCTGTTTTTT.

V gene TRBV10-3 combines with J gene TRBJ1-1, with TRBD1 as a possible D gene (5 bases). Trimming took 8 bases from V and 0 from J, leaving 10 bases between them. The germline gives CDR1 ENHRY, CDR2 SYGVKD. The CDR3 loop spans 13 amino acids. The CDR3, as DNA: TGTGCCATCGGGGCTAGAATGAACACTGAAGCTTTCTTT. Its protein is CAIGARMNTEAFF.

This chain joins TRBV5-5 and TRBJ1-5; the D is unclear. In germline, CDR1 is SGHKS, CDR2 YYEKEE (reference sequence). The CDR3 has 15 amino acids. Trimming took 1 base from V and 6 from J, leaving 14 bases between them. DNA for the CDR3: TGTGCCAGCAGCTTGATAGTTGGGGTGACTCAGCCCCAGCATTTT. Its protein is CASSLIVGVTQPQHF.

This chain uses TRBV7-2 with TRBJ2-2; D gene uncertain. Trimming shortened V by 2 bases and J by 3 bases, and 10 bases separated the two germline ends. The CDR3 length is 15 residues. Germline V lookup: CDR1 SGHTA, CDR2 FQGNSA. The CDR3 bases are TGTGCCAGCAGCTTAAGGATGAGTGACACCGGGGAGCTGTTTTTT. It encodes CASSLRMSDTGELFF.

The chain couples TRBV5-6 to TRBJ2-5, with D unresolved. V was pared by 1 base and J by 5 bases, with 3 bases between. There are 11 residues in the CDR3. CDR1 and CDR2 (germline): SGHDT, YYEEEE. The CDR3 DNA reads as TGTGCCAGCAGCTTGTCGGAGACCCAGTACTTC. It is translated as CASSLSETQYF.

V usage is TRBV18 and J usage is TRBJ1-1; the match to TRBD1 covers 9 bases. The V segment lost 6 bases and the J segment 3 bases; nucleotides outside the gene matches: 11. The germline gives CDR1 KGHSH, CDR2 LQKENI. The CDR3 sequence is 16 residues long. The CDR3 is CASSSDRGNAYTEAFF. The CDR3 DNA follows: TGTGCCAGCTCTTCAGACAGGGGGAATGCTTACACTGAAGCTTTCTTT.

The CDR3 nucleotides are TGTGCCATCAGCCCCACCGCTAGCGGAACCTACGAGCAGTACTTC. Translation gives CAISPTASGTYEQYF. V is TRBV10-3 and J is TRBJ2-7; 7 bases agree with TRBD2. Germline CDR1 is ENHRY and CDR2 is SYGVKD. The J segment lost 2 bases and the V segment lost 6 bases, leaving 10 bases of the junction unmatched. This CDR3 has 15 residues.

The CDR3 coding sequence is TGTGCCAGCAGTCCCCGAGGAGCGGGGGGGCGGGGGGAGCAGTACTTC. Protein product: CASSPRGAGGRGEQYF. The chain is built from TRBV28 and TRBJ2-7; 10 bases are a match to TRBD2. This CDR3 has 16 residues. Germline V gene lookup returns CDR1 MDHEN and CDR2 SYDVKM. Trimming removed 5 bases from V and 7 bases from J; junction bases left unmatched: 14.

The chain employs TRBV4-2 and TRBJ2-2; TRBD2 is a possible D gene (8 bases). Germline V gene sequence: CDR1 LGHNA, CDR2 YNFKEQ. The CDR3 totals 17 residues. V was trimmed by 0 bases and J by 4 bases, leaving 15 bases between them. The CDR3 is CASSQDRGGQTTGELFF. The CDR3 DNA reads TGTGCCAGCAGCCAAGATCGGGGGGGACAGACCACCGGGGAGCTGTTTTTT.

This chain joins TRBV4-2 and TRBJ2-3; D possibly corresponds to TRBD2 (5 bases). The germline V and J ends were trimmed by 2 bases and 2 bases, with 11 bases remaining between them. Germline-derived CDR1 and CDR2 are LGHNA and YNFKEQ. This CDR3 is built from 15 residues. Here the CDR3 DNA reads TGTGCCAGCAGCCAAAGGACGGGATCCACAGATACGCAGTATTTT. This gives the protein CASSQRTGSTDTQYF.

This chain joins TRBV5-1 and TRBJ2-1, with 7 bases identical to TRBD1. Germline CDR1 and CDR2: SGHRS and YFSETQ. With 5 bases clipped from V and 5 bases from J, the junction kept 10 bases outside the gene matches. The CDR3 runs to 15 residues. This CDR3 is CASRPTGVRNNEQFF. In nucleotides, the CDR3 is TGCGCCAGCAGGCCCACAGGGGTGAGGAACAATGAGCAGTTCTTC.

The chain combines TRBV18 with TRBJ1-4, with TRBD1 matching over 9 bases. The germline gives CDR1 KGHSH, CDR2 LQKENI. Germline trimming cut 0 bases from V and 3 bases from J; bases unmatched to any gene: 8. The CDR3 has 18 residues. The DNA for the CDR3 is TGTGCCAGCTCACCACCCGCACAGGGGGCGATACCTAATGAAAAACTGTTTTTT. Amino acids: CASSPPAQGAIPNEKLFF.

This clone was counted only a few times. The V and J genes are TRBV7-2 and TRBJ2-7; 9 bases map to TRBD1. This CDR3 is built from 16 residues. Unmatched junction bases numbered 14, after V lost 6 bases and J lost 5 bases. From germline, CDR1 is SGHTA and CDR2 FQGNSA. CDR3 bases: TGTGCCAGCAGACCCATCAGCCCCGGGACAGGGAACGAGCAGTACTTC. Amino acids: CASRPISPGTGNEQYF.